A selection of T cell receptor beta chains follows, all from one sample in a study of blood T cells in healthy people across ages. Each CDR3 protein gets one entry after TCRdb re-called the 5' RACE reads with MiXCR. The sample includes about 970,000 distinct CDR3 sequences, roughly 50% seen only once; the top ten take 20% to 25%. Sequences were obtained from blood. These receptors were obtained from a woman aged 60-70 years in good health. The CDR3 runs from the conserved cysteine through the conserved F or W. D genes are given only for firm matches. Part of the rows lack a size; the others show once, few, many or a class for expanded clones.

cdr3_length j_call d_call clone_size v_call cdr3_aa cdr3_nt
17 TRBJ2-1 - - TRBV4-3 CASSQDRSGSSYNEQFF TGCGCCAGCAGCCAAGATAGAAGCGGTAGCTCCTACAATGAGCAGTTCTTC
15 TRBJ2-5 - - TRBV5-1 CASSLASSGTTEQYF TGCGCCAGCAGCTTGGCATCCAGCGGAACCACAGAGCAGTACTTC
14 TRBJ1-5 - few TRBV4-1 CASSQGYSNQPQHF TGTGCCAGCAGCCAAGGTTATAGCAATCAGCCCCAGCATTTT
15 TRBJ2-3 TRBD1 - TRBV7-6 CASSFGQGIVDTQYF TGTGCCAGCAGCTTTGGACAGGGGATCGTAGATACGCAGTATTTT
14 TRBJ2-7 - - TRBV3-1 CASSPWTAFYEQYF TGTGCCAGCAGCCCCTGGACAGCATTCTACGAGCAGTACTTC
19 TRBJ2-5 TRBD1 few TRBV11-2 CASSFPWNLQGFSPETQYF TGTGCCAGCAGCTTCCCCTGGAACTTACAGGGGTTCTCCCCAGAGACCCAGTACTTC
13 TRBJ2-7 - - TRBV15 CATSKDRYYEQYF TGTGCCACCAGCAAGGACAGATACTACGAGCAGTACTTC
14 TRBJ2-5 - - TRBV4-1 CASSQNRHPETQYF TGCGCCAGCAGCCAGAACAGACATCCTGAGACCCAGTACTTC
16 TRBJ1-2 TRBD1 - TRBV18 CASSPLGQGSDYGYTF TGTGCCAGCTCACCCCTGGGACAGGGGTCGGACTATGGCTACACCTTC
16 TRBJ2-3 TRBD2 - TRBV20-1 CSANTGTSGGHDTQYF TGCAGTGCAAATACCGGGACTAGCGGGGGCCACGATACGCAGTATTTT
14 TRBJ2-2 TRBD1 - TRBV29-1 CSVPDRENTGELFF TGCAGCGTACCGGACAGGGAGAACACCGGGGAGCTGTTTTTT
14 TRBJ2-7 TRBD2 - TRBV14 CASSPGLDFYEQYF TGTGCCAGCAGCCCCGGACTAGATTTCTACGAGCAGTACTTC